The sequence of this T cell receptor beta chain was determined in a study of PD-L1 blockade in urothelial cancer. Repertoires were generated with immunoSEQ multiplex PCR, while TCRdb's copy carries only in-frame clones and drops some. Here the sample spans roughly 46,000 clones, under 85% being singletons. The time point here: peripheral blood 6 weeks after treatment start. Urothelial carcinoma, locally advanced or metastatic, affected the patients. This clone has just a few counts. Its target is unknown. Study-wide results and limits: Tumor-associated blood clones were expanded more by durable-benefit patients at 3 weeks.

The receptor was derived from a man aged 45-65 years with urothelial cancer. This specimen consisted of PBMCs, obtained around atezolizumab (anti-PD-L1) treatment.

The CDR3 DNA reads TGTGCCAGCAGCTCCCTGAGTAGCGGGAGCTACGAGCAGTACTTC. Its translation is CASSSLSSGSYEQYF. The rearrangement links TRBV7-2 to TRBJ2-7; 9 bases are shared with TRBD2. The CDR3 contains 15 residues. J was trimmed by 3 bases and V by 4 bases; bases with no gene match: 7. Germline CDR1 SGHTA, CDR2 FQGNSA.